This T cell receptor beta chain was observed in a study of blood T cell repertoires in COVID-19. As for the study in general: The study drew acute and convalescent COVID-19 samples from the United States, Italy and Spain. From T cells, B-cell-depleted T cells, or PBMCs came the material, which was cDNA or gDNA.

CDR1 LGHDT and CDR2 YNNKEL come from the germline V gene (reference sequence). The V gene lost 1 base and the J gene lost 8 bases, with 17 bases spanning the gap. The CDR3 runs to 16 residues. Per the authors' pipeline: Reference gene primer amplification gave nucleated cell count estimates. Sequenced by immunoSEQ multiplex PCR; TCRdb stores in-frame clones only, minus some. V and J calls and clone size are copied from that table; D and trimming were computed from the DNA. The sample comprises a few hundred thousand clones, more than 70% of which are singletons, and roughly 3% rests with the top ten.

This TCR derives from a woman aged 18 to 35 with acute or convalescent COVID-19. V and J are TRBV3-1 (or the pseudogene TRBV3-2) and TRBJ1-4; D gene ambiguous. The sequencing input was peripheral blood. The CDR3 DNA reads TGTGCCAGCAGCCAAGCTCCCGGGTGGCGAGGGGAAAAACTGTTTTTT. Translating gives CASSQAPGWRGEKLFF.